The 19 T cell receptor beta chains presented below share a single source sample, sequenced in a study of T cell repertoires in cytomegalovirus infection. One entry per CDR3 protein results from TCRdb running MiXCR on the reads. The sample has approximately 1,000,000 distinct CDR3 sequences; around 31% are singletons. These TCRs' antigens remain unknown. Sequenced here: cultured CD8+ T cells from PBMCs, sampled from culture after CMV antigen stimulation. These receptors originate from a human donor in good health (CMV status not recorded). Some clones in this sample may be carry-over from other donors' samples.

This chain links TRBV20-1 with TRBJ2-7; a possible D gene is TRBD1 (5 bases). The germline V and J ends were trimmed by 4 bases and 2 bases, with 12 bases remaining between them. CDR1 is DFQATT, CDR2 SNEGSKA, per germline (reference sequence). CDR3 length: 13 amino acids. In nucleotides, the CDR3 is TGCAGTGCTAAAAACACAGGCGCCTACGAGCAGTACGTC. Protein: CSAKNTGAYEQYV.

The V call is TRBV11-2, the J call TRBJ2-1, with no clear D. The CDR3 extends over 12 amino acids. The germline V gene has CDR1 SGHAT and CDR2 FQNNGV. The germline V and J ends were trimmed by 6 bases and 8 bases, with 11 bases remaining between them. CDR3 nucleotides: TGTGCCAGCAGGTTTACTGGGGATGAGCAGTTCTTC. Translated, it gives CASRFTGDEQFF.

V gene TRBV7-9 combines with J gene TRBJ1-1; D uncertain. Germline lookup yields CDR1 SEHNR and CDR2 FQNEAQ (reference sequence). The CDR3 consists of 14 residues. With 1 base removed from V and 3 bases from J, the gap between germline ends came to 9 bases. CDR3 sequence reads: CASSLVLAHTEAFF. The CDR3 coding sequence is TGTGCCAGCAGCTTAGTGTTGGCACACACTGAAGCTTTCTTT.

The rearrangement uses TRBV4-3 and TRBJ1-2; no firm D call. V was pared by 2 bases and J by 8 bases, with 18 bases between. The CDR3 extends over 15 amino acids. Germline lookup yields CDR1 LGHNA and CDR2 YSLEER. The CDR3 loop reads CASSQNLGLKNGYTF. Here the CDR3 DNA reads TGCGCCAGCAGCCAAAATCTAGGCCTCAAGAACGGCTACACCTTC.

The chain joins TRBV6-1 to TRBJ2-7; tentative D call: TRBD1 (6 bases). CDR1 and CDR2 from the germline V gene are MNHNS and SASEGT. V was trimmed by 5 bases and J by 3 bases, leaving 23 bases between them. The CDR3 sequence is 17 residues long. This chain's CDR3 is CASSYASGEVWDYEQYF. CDR3 nucleotide sequence: TGTGCCAGCAGTTACGCCTCAGGGGAAGTTTGGGACTACGAGCAGTACTTC.

The gene calls are TRBV27 and TRBJ2-1, with a possible D match to TRBD1 (5 bases). CDR3 length: 15 amino acids. Trimming left V 5 bases short and J 3 bases short, with 14 bases between. Per germline, CDR1 MNHEY and CDR2 SMNVEV (reference sequence). The CDR3 loop reads CASSRPAGYYNEQFF. The DNA of the CDR3 is TGTGCCAGCAGTCGACCGGCAGGGTACTACAATGAGCAGTTCTTC.

The rearrangement joins TRBV6-1 to TRBJ2-7; a possible D gene is TRBD1 (6 bases). Per germline, CDR1 MNHNS and CDR2 SASEGT. This CDR3 spans 16 amino acids. V was cut by 5 bases and J by 3 bases, with 20 bases left in between. CDR3 DNA: TGTGCCAGCAGTTACACCCGGGACATCCTAATCTACGAGCAGTACGTC. Amino acids: CASSYTRDILIYEQYV.

Regarding this clonotype: One base away lies a much larger clone, so this may be a sequencing read error. The CDR3 sequence is CVSSPGGRGPLTAF. CDR3 nucleotides: TGTGTCAGCAGCCCCGGAGGCAGGGGGCCACTCACCGCCTTC. The V and J genes are TRBV7-2 and TRBJ1-2; 8 nucleotides line up with TRBD1. Germline V lookup: CDR1 SGHTA, CDR2 FQGNSA. There are 14 residues in the CDR3. The complete variable domain, with remaining parts taken from reference TRBV7-2 and TRBJ1-2, reads GAGVSQSPSNKVTEKGKDVELRCDPISGHTALYWYRQSLGQGLEFLIYFQGNSAPDKSGLPSDRFSAERTGGSVSTLTIQRTQQEDSAVYLCVSSPGGRGPLTAFGSGTRLTVV.

This chain joins TRBV12-3 or TRBV12-4 and TRBJ1-5; no definite D call. There are 13 residues in the CDR3. Trimming pared 6 bases from V and 7 bases from J, leaving 13 bases between. The CDR3: CASSRRTGQPQHF. The CDR3 DNA is TGTGCCAGCAGCCGTCGGACCGGGCAGCCCCAGCATTTT.

V and J are TRBV13 and TRBJ1-2; 7 bases line up with TRBD1. With V trimmed by 5 bases and J by 3 bases, 9 bases remained unmatched. This CDR3 spans 15 amino acids. The germline CDR1 and CDR2 sequences are PRHDT and FYEKMQ (reference sequence). The DNA of the CDR3 is TGTGCCAGCAGCCCCGGAAGGGGGCTAGACTATGGCTACACCTTC. Its protein is CASSPGRGLDYGYTF.

V is TRBV10-3 and J is TRBJ1-5; possibly TRBD1 for D (5 bases). Germline-derived CDR1 and CDR2 are ENHRY and SYGVKD. The CDR3 sequence is 15 residues long. Trimming cost V 0 bases and J 6 bases, with 12 bases left between them. CDR3 sequence reads: CAISESGGAGQPQHF. CDR3 DNA sequence: TGTGCCATCAGTGAGTCGGGAGGGGCGGGTCAGCCCCAGCATTTT.

The chain has TRBV12-3 or TRBV12-4 and TRBJ1-6; D may be TRBD1 (5 bases). The CDR3 is 13 amino acids. The V end lost 4 bases, the J end lost 8 bases, and 9 bases lay between the germline ends. As DNA, the CDR3 is TGTGCCAGCAGTTGGGGGAAGGATTCACCCCTCCACTTT. This gives the protein CASSWGKDSPLHF.

The chain has TRBV6-8 and TRBJ1-4; D call uncertain. CDR1 is MNHGY, CDR2 SAAAGT, per germline. V dropped 5 bases and J dropped 7 bases, with 11 bases sitting between them. This CDR3 has 13 amino acids. The CDR3 DNA reads as TGTGCCAGCAGTCTACGGGAGGGTGAAAAACTGTTTTTT. Translation: CASSLREGEKLFF.

This clonotype was seen a handful of times. The chain is built from TRBV6-1 and TRBJ2-7, with unresolved D. Germline loops: CDR1 MNHNS, CDR2 SASEGT. The CDR3 length is 12 residues. Deletions cut 6 bases from V and 2 bases from J, with 8 bases between. CDR3 DNA: TGTGCCAGCAGGGATGGGACCTACGAGCAGTACGTC. Residues: CASRDGTYEQYV.

The chain recombines TRBV20-1 with TRBJ2-4; D might be TRBD1 (5 bases). The CDR3 is made up of 12 amino acids. The V end lost 3 bases, the J end lost 4 bases, and 7 bases lay between the germline ends. From germline, CDR1 is DFQATT and CDR2 SNEGSKA (reference sequence). The CDR3 sequence: CSASSGKNIQYF. For the CDR3, the DNA is TGCAGTGCTAGTTCAGGGAAAAACATTCAGTACTTC.

This clonotype was seen many times. The gene calls are TRBV12-3 or TRBV12-4 and TRBJ1-5; tentative D call: TRBD1 (6 bases). The CDR3 has 14 amino acids. V was pared by 4 bases and J by 5 bases, with 12 bases between. This CDR3 reads CASSSQGSHQPQHF. CDR3 sequence (DNA): TGTGCCAGCAGTTCCCAGGGGTCCCATCAGCCCCAGCATTTT.

In this sample, this clonotype turned up many times. The J gene is TRBJ1-5, the V gene TRBV12-3 or TRBV12-4; perhaps TRBD1 as D (5 bases). The ends were cut back, 4 bases at V and 4 bases at J, with 8 bases in the middle. This CDR3 comprises 13 residues. The CDR3 coding sequence is TGTGCCAGCAGTTGGGCAGGGAATCAGCCCCAGCATTTT. It specifies CASSWAGNQPQHF.

The V call is TRBV27, the J call TRBJ2-1; 9 bases agree with TRBD2. Germline assignment: CDR1 MNHEY and CDR2 SMNVEV (reference sequence). The length of the CDR3 is 11 residues. The CDR3 spells CERGAVNEQFF. DNA for the CDR3: TGTGAGCGGGGGGCCGTCAATGAGCAGTTCTTC.

The J gene is TRBJ2-6, the V gene TRBV5-4; D gene ambiguous. V lost 5 bases to trimming and J lost 0 bases, with 12 bases between them. The CDR3 is 16 amino acids. The germline V gene has CDR1 SGHNT and CDR2 YYREEE (reference sequence). The CDR3, as DNA: TGTGCCAGCAGTCCTGGACCCATCTCTGGGGCCAACGTCCTGACTTTC. This codes for CASSPGPISGANVLTF.